This T cell receptor (beta chain) emerged from a study of blood T cell repertoires in COVID-19. The data were produced by immunoSEQ multiplex PCR, yet TCRdb's version contains in-frame clones alone and is incomplete. The sample carries 150,000 to 200,000 clones, roughly nine tenths recorded once. Germline V gives CDR1 LNHDA, CDR2 SQIVND (reference sequence). CDR3 length: 17 amino acids. V dropped 4 bases and J dropped 4; count of bases not matched to a gene: 13. The receptor was derived from a woman aged 55-69 years with COVID-19, enrolled during active disease. Sequencing was done on a sample of peripheral blood. V and J are TRBV19 and TRBJ1-1; TRBD1 matches at 9 bases. The CDR3 nucleotides read TGTGCCAGTAGTAATTGGGGACAGGGTACATGGGGCACTGAAGCTTTCTTT. As protein: CASSNWGQGTWGTEAFF.